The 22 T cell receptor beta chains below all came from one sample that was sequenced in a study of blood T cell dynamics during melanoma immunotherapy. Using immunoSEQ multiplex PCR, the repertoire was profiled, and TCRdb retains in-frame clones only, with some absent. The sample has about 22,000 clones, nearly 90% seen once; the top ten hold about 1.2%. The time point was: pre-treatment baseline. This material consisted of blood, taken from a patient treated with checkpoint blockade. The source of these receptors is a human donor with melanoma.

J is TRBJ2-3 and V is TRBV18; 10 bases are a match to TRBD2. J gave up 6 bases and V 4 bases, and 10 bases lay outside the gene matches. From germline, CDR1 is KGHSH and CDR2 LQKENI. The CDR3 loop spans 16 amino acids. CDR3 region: CASSLSRAGGSDTQYF. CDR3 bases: TGTGCCAGCTCACTCTCCAGAGCGGGAGGGTCGGATACGCAGTATTTT.

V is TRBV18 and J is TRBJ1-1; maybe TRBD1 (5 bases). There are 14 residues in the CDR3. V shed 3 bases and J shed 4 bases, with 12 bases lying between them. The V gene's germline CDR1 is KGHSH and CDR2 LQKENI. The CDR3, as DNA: TGTGCCAGCTCACCCGGGGGTCTTGGCACTGAAGCTTTCTTT. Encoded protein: CASSPGGLGTEAFF.

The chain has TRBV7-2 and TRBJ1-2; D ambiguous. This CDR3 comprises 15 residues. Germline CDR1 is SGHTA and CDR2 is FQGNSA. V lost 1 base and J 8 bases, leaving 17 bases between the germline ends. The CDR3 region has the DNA TGTGCCAGCAGCTTAGATAGGCAGAGCTCGAGGGGCTACACCTTC. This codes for CASSLDRQSSRGYTF.

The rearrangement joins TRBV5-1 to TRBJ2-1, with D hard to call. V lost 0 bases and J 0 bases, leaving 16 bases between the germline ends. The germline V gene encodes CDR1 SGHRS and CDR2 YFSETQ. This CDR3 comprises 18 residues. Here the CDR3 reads CASSLGLGAPSSYNEQFF. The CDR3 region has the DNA TGCGCCAGCAGCTTGGGGCTAGGAGCGCCGAGCTCCTACAATGAGCAGTTCTTC.

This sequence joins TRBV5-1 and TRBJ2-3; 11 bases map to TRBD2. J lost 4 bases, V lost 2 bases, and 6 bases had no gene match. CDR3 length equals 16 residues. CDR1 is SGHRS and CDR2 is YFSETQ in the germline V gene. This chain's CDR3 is CASSLPGTSGADTQYF. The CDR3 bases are TGCGCCAGCAGCTTACCCGGGACTAGCGGTGCAGATACGCAGTATTTT.

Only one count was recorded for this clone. This chain's CDR3 is CASSFSPTGDYRYEQYF. CDR3 sequence (DNA): TGTGCCAGCAGCTTTAGTCCCACGGGGGATTATAGGTACGAGCAGTACTTC. V and J are TRBV7-9 and TRBJ2-7; the D gene is possibly TRBD2 (6 bases). In germline, CDR1 is SEHNR, CDR2 FQNEAQ (reference sequence). The CDR3 length is 17 residues. Trimming removed 3 bases at V and 4 bases at J, with 22 bases between.

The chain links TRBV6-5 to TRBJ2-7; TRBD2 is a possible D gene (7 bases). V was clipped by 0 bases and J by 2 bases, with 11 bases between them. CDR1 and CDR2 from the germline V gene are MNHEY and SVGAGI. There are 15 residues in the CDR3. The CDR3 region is CASSYSDGGPYEQYF. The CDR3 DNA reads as TGTGCCAGCAGTTACTCTGACGGGGGGCCCTACGAGCAGTACTTC.

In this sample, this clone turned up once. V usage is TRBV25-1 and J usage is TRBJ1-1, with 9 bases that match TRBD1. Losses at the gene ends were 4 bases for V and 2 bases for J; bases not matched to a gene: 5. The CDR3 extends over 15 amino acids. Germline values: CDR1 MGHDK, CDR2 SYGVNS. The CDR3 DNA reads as TGTGCCAGCAGTGGCGCGACAGGGGGTAACACTGAAGCTTTCTTT. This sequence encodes CASSGATGGNTEAFF.

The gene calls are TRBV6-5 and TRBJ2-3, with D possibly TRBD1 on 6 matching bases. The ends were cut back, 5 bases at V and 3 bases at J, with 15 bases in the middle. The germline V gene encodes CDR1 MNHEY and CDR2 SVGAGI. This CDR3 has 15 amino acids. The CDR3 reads CASSRTAKRTDTQYF. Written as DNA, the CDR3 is TGTGCCAGCAGTCGGACAGCCAAAAGAACAGATACGCAGTATTTT.

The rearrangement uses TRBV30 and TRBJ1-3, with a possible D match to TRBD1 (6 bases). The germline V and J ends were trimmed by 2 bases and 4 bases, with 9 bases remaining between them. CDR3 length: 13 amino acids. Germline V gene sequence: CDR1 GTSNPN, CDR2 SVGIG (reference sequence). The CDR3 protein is CAWSFGGGNTIYF. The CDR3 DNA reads TGTGCCTGGAGTTTCGGGGGCGGAAACACCATATATTTT.

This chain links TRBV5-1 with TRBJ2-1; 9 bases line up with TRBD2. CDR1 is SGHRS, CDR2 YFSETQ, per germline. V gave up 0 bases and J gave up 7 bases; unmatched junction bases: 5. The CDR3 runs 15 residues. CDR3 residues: CASSLARSGRNEQFF. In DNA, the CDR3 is TGCGCCAGCAGCTTGGCCCGCAGCGGGAGGAATGAGCAGTTCTTC.

In DNA, the CDR3 is TGTGCCAGCAGCACCGCAGGGGGCCGAGCTGAAGCTTTCTTT. Translating gives CASSTAGGRAEAFF. The V call is TRBV6-5, the J call TRBJ1-1, with 8 nucleotides matching TRBD1. Germline V gives CDR1 MNHEY, CDR2 SVGAGI. The V gene end was trimmed by 6 bases and the J gene end by 6 bases; junction bases not matched to a gene: 9. The CDR3 runs to 14 residues.

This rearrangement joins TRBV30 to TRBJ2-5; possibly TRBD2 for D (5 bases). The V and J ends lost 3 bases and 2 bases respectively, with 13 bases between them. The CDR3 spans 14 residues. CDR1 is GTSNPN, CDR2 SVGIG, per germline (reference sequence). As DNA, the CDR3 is TGTGCCTGGAGGCACGGTCGGAGGCAAGAGACCCAGTACTTC. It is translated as CAWRHGRRQETQYF.

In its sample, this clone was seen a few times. DNA for the CDR3: TGTGCCAGCAGCTTGAGCTGGTCTGGAAACACCATATATTTT. It specifies CASSLSWSGNTIYF. The chain links TRBV5-5 to TRBJ1-3, with D unresolved. The CDR3 covers 14 residues. Germline V gene sequence: CDR1 SGHKS, CDR2 YYEKEE (reference sequence). V was shortened by 1 base and J by 1 base, with 6 bases between the two germline ends.

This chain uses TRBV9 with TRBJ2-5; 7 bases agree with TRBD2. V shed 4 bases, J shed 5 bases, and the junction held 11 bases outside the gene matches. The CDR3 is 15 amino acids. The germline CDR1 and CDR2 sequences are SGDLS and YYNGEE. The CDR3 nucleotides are TGTGCCAGCAGCACTTGGTCCTTGGGAGGGGAGACCCAGTACTTC. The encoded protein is CASSTWSLGGETQYF.

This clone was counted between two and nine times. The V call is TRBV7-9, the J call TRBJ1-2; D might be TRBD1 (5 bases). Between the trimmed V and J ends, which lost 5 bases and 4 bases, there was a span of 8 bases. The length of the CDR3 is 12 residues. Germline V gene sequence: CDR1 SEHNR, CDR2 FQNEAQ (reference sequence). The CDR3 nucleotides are TGTGCCAGCAGCCGGGACCGCTATGGCTACACCTTC. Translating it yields CASSRDRYGYTF.

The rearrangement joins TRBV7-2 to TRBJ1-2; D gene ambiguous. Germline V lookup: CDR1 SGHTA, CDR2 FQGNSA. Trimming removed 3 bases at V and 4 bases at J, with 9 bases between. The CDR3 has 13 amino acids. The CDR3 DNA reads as TGTGCCAGCAGCTTTGGACGGCCCTATGGCTACACCTTC. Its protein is CASSFGRPYGYTF.

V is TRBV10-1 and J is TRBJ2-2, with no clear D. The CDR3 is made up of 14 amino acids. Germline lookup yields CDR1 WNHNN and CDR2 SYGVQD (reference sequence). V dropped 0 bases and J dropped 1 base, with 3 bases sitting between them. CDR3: CASSESRNTGELFF. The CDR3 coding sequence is TGCGCCAGCAGTGAGTCAAGGAACACCGGGGAGCTGTTTTTT.

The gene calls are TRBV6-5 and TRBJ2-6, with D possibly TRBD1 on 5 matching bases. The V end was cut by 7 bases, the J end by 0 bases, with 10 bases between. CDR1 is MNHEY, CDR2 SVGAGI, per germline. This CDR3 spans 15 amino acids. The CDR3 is CASNPDSSGANVLTF. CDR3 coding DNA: TGTGCCAGCAACCCTGACAGCTCTGGGGCCAACGTCCTGACTTTC.

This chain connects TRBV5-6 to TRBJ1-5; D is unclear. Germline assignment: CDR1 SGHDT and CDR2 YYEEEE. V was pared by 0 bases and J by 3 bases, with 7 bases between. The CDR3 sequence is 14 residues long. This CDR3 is CASSLGQTNQPQHF. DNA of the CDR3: TGTGCCAGCAGCTTGGGACAAACCAATCAGCCCCAGCATTTT.

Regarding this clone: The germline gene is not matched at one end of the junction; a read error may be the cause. The CDR3 loop reads CASIAGLAGYQGTQYF. CDR3 nucleotide sequence: TGTGCCAGCATCGCGGGACTAGCGGGATACCAAGGGACCCAGTACTTC. The chain carries TRBV7-2 and TRBJ2-5, with 13 bases lining up with TRBD2. This CDR3 is built from 16 residues. The germline CDR1 and CDR2 sequences are SGHTA and FQGNSA. The variable domain in full, with the rest retrieved from reference TRBV7-2 and TRBJ2-5, is GAGVSQSPSNKVTEKGKDVELRCDPISGHTALYWYRQSLGQGLEFLIYFQGNSAPDKSGLPSDRFSAERTGGSVSTLTIQRTQQEDSAVYLCASIAGLAGYQGTQYFGPGTRLLVL.

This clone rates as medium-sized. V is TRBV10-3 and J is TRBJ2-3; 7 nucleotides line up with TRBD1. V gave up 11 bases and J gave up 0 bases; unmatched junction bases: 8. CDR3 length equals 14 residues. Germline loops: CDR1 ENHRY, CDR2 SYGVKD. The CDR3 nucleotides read TGTGCCGCCACCGGGACAGCTAGCACAGATACGCAGTATTTT. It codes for CAATGTASTDTQYF.